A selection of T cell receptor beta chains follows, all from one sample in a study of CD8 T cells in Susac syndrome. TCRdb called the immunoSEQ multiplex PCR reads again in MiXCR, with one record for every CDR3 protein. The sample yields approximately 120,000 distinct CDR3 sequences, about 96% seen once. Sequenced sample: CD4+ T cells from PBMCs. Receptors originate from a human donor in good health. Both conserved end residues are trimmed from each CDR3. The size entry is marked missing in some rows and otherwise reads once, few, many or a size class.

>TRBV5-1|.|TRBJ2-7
ASSFEGTEQY
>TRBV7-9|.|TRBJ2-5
ASSRTNGYQETQY
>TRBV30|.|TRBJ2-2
AWQLAGGRTGELF
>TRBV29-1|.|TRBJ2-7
SVVGRESSYEQY
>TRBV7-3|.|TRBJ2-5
ASSSGGRETQY
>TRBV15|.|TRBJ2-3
ATSRVLAGGPKDTQY
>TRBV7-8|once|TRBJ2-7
ASSPLAGSPNEQY
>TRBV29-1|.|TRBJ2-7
SARTGGGEQY
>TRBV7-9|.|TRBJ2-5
ASSSQGNQETQY
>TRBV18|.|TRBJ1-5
ASSSTLVNQPQH
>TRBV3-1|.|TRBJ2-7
ASSRRQAYEQY
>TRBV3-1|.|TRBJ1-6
ASSQATTGRNSPLH
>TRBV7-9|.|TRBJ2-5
ASSLMAGVIQETQY
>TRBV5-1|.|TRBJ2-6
ASSLLAGGPSSGANVLT
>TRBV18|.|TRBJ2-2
ASSPGTFDANGELF
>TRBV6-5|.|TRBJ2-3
ASSRARSSTDTQY
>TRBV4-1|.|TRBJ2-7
ASSHPVKATYEQY
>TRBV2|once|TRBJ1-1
ASGKRVAEAF
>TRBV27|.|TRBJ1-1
ASSLSRQMNTEAF
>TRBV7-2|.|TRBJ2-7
ASRMLAGVNEQY
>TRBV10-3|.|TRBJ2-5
AIAGGTGEETQY
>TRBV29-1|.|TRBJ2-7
SATRGRDRAYEQY
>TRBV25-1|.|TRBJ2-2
ASSELGGMNTGELF
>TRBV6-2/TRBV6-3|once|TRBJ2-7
ASSYWTGERPYEQY
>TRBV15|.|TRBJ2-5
ATSRDGSSGETQY
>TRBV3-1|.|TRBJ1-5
ASSPTDRGGNQPQH
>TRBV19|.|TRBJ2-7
ASSVSGGSYEQY
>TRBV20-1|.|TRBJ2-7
SASERGHSYEQY